This TCR beta chain was observed in a study of somatic mutations in cytotoxic T cells in rheumatoid arthritis. Produced via immunoSEQ multiplex PCR; TCRdb's table is partial and in-frame only. The sample comprises about 27,000 clones, less than 85% of which are singletons, and more than 7.5% rests with the top ten. What was sequenced was CD8+ T cells sorted from blood. This clonotype was sampled from a woman between 18 and 29 years old in good health.

CDR3 coding DNA: TGTGCCAGCAAGGTAGCGGAATCCTACGAGCAGTACTTC. Protein product: CASKVAESYEQYF. The V and J genes are TRBV27 and TRBJ2-7; perhaps TRBD2 as D (6 bases). Per the germline V gene, CDR1 is MNHEY and CDR2 is SMNVEV (reference sequence). This CDR3 has 13 residues. V shed 7 bases and J shed 1 base, with 11 bases lying between them.